Listed below are T cell receptor beta chains from one sample, sequenced in a study of T-cell reconstitution after alpha-beta-depleted transplantation in children. TCRdb called the PCR reads again in MiXCR, with one record for every CDR3 protein. The table has more than 150,000 distinct CDR3 sequences, approximately 6.6% seen once. The sequenced sample was PBMCs from the stem cell graft donor, obtained from the stem cell graft. The receptors shown here come from a human donor who donated a stem cell graft to a child with Wiskott-Aldrich syndrome. The CDR3 runs from the conserved cysteine through the conserved F or W. D genes are given only for firm matches. Clone sizes are given selectively: once, few, many, or a class where the clone is expanded.

abundance	d_gene	v_gene	j_gene	CDR3aa	CDR3nt
many	TRBD2	TRBV7-2	TRBJ2-1	CASSLVWAGENEQFF	TGTGCCAGCAGCTTAGTATGGGCGGGGGAAAATGAGCAGTTCTTC
many	NA	TRBV6-5	TRBJ2-4	CASSLGDIEWDKNIQYF	TGTGCCAGCAGTTTAGGAGACATCGAATGGGACAAAAACATTCAGTACTTC
many	TRBD1	TRBV7-2	TRBJ2-1	CASSLVLTGEGYNEQFF	TGTGCCAGCAGCTTAGTTTTGACAGGGGAAGGATACAATGAGCAGTTCTTC
many	TRBD2	TRBV7-2	TRBJ2-1	CASSRQGLADEQFF	TGTGCCAGCAGCAGACAGGGACTAGCGGATGAGCAGTTCTTC
many	NA	TRBV21-1	TRBJ1-6	CASSGGRAYNSPLHF	TGTGCCAGCAGCGGAGGGAGGGCTTATAATTCACCCCTCCACTTT
NA	TRBD1	TRBV25-1	TRBJ2-2	CASSGDRGLAGELFF	TGTGCCAGCAGTGGAGACAGGGGGCTCGCCGGGGAGCTGTTTTTT
many	NA	TRBV12-3/TRBV12-4	TRBJ1-2	CASTPGDYGYTF	TGTGCCAGCACCCCGGGAGACTATGGCTACACCTTC
many	NA	TRBV24-1	TRBJ2-3	CATSDLGSGGSTDTQYF	TGTGCCACCAGTGATTTGGGGTCGGGGGGCTCCACAGATACGCAGTATTTT
few	NA	TRBV7-8	TRBJ1-4	CASSFLRGAGEKLFF	TGTGCCAGCAGCTTTTTACGGGGGGCCGGCGAAAAACTGTTTTTT
few	NA	TRBV2	TRBJ1-5	CASSPQTWQPQHF	TGTGCCAGCAGTCCACAGACGTGGCAGCCCCAGCATTTT
many	NA	TRBV29-1	TRBJ2-1	CSVENYESSYNEQFF	TGCAGCGTTGAAAATTATGAGAGCTCCTACAATGAGCAGTTCTTC
many	NA	TRBV6-5	TRBJ1-1	CASSWTANTEAFF	TGTGCCAGCAGTTGGACAGCGAACACTGAAGCTTTCTTT
NA	NA	TRBV7-2	TRBJ2-5	CASSLEVKRSRETQYF	TGTGCCAGCAGCTTAGAAGTAAAGCGGTCCCGGGAGACCCAGTACTTC
NA	NA	TRBV3-1	TRBJ1-3	CASSQVPSETGNTIYF	TGTGCCAGCAGCCAAGTCCCCAGCGAGACTGGAAACACCATATATTTT
few	TRBD1	TRBV7-7	TRBJ2-2	CASSISGTAVNTGELFF	TGTGCCAGCAGCATCTCCGGGACAGCTGTGAACACCGGGGAGCTGTTTTTT
few	TRBD1	TRBV7-2	TRBJ1-1	CASSLAGTGLNTEAFF	TGTGCCAGCAGCTTAGCCGGGACAGGCCTGAACACTGAAGCTTTCTTT
many	NA	TRBV16	TRBJ1-2	CASSQSTSGYGYTF	TGTGCCAGCAGCCAATCCACATCTGGCTATGGCTACACCTTC
many	TRBD2	TRBV12-3/TRBV12-4	TRBJ2-1	CASSFREAGSYNEQFF	TGTGCCAGCAGTTTCCGGGAGGCAGGCTCCTACAATGAGCAGTTCTTC
many	NA	TRBV10-3	TRBJ1-1	CAISPHPMNTEAFF	TGTGCCATCAGTCCCCACCCTATGAACACTGAAGCTTTCTTT